Following are 27 T cell receptor beta chains from one sample sequenced in a study of blood T cell repertoires in COVID-19. Measured with immunoSEQ multiplex PCR; TCRdb has only the in-frame clones, and not every one. The sample carries 30,000 to 40,000 clones, 88% recorded once. Source material: peripheral blood. All receptors derive from a human donor in a cohort sampled during active COVID-19.

This clone was picked up one time. J is TRBJ2-1 and V is TRBV5-5, with 13 bases fitting TRBD2. CDR1 SGHKS and CDR2 YYEKEE come from the germline V gene (reference sequence). The CDR3 is 15 residues long. J was trimmed by 9 bases and V by 1 base; bases with no gene match: 4. The CDR3 sequence: CASSLRLAGGIEQFF. CDR3 in DNA: TGTGCCAGCAGCTTGAGACTAGCGGGGGGAATTGAGCAGTTCTTC. The variable domain in full, with the rest retrieved from reference TRBV5-5 and TRBJ2-1, is DAGVTQSPTHLIKTRGQQVTLRCSPISGHKSVSWYQQVLGQGPQFIFQYYEKEERGRGNFPDRFSARQFPNYSSELNVNALLLGDSALYLCASSLRLAGGIEQFFGPGTRLTVL.

The CDR3 loop reads CASSPQQDSNQPQHF. The DNA of the CDR3 is TGTGCCAGCAGCCCACAGCAAGATAGCAATCAGCCCCAGCATTTT. The J gene is TRBJ1-5, the V gene TRBV27; no clear D gene. V was clipped by 6 bases and J by 0 bases, with 12 bases between them. This CDR3 region has 15 residues. CDR1 MNHEY and CDR2 SMNVEV come from the germline V gene (reference sequence).

This clone was observed once. V gene TRBV20-1 combines with J gene TRBJ2-1; a weak D match, TRBD1 (5 bases). The CDR3 runs to 12 residues. Germline-derived CDR1 and CDR2 are DFQATT and SNEGSKA (reference sequence). V dropped 6 bases and J dropped 14 bases, with 20 bases sitting between them. The CDR3 region has the DNA TGCAGTGCAAGTGGAGAGCGAGCACAGGAGTTCTTC. Translated, it gives CSASGERAQEFF.

The genes are TRBV6-1 and TRBJ2-2, with D maybe TRBD1 (6 bases). V was shortened by 2 bases and J by 4 bases, with 14 bases between the two germline ends. The CDR3 is 16 residues long. The V gene's germline CDR1 is MNHNS and CDR2 SASEGT. The CDR3 sequence is CASSESRTAGTGELFF. The CDR3 bases are TGTGCCAGCAGTGAATCCCGGACAGCAGGCACCGGGGAGCTGTTTTTT.

About this clone: A junction boundary mismatches the germline segment, possibly from a read error. The rearrangement links TRBV6-5 to TRBJ1-5; the D gene is possibly TRBD1 (6 bases). This CDR3 has 12 amino acids. Germline loops: CDR1 MNHEY, CDR2 SVGAGI. CDR3 amino acids: CASRGTNQPQHF. CDR3 DNA sequence: TGTGCAAGCAGGGGCACAAATCAGCCCCAGCATTTT.

The chain carries TRBV5-1 and TRBJ2-7, with TRBD2 matching 10 bases. The CDR3 totals 15 residues. Losses at the gene ends were 4 bases for V and 4 bases for J; bases not matched to a gene: 8. Germline CDR1 and CDR2: SGHRS and YFSETQ. Here the CDR3 DNA reads TGCGCCAGCAGCCGGACTGCTAGCGGGAGATACGAGCAGTACTTC. As protein: CASSRTASGRYEQYF.

The CDR3 DNA reads TGTGCCAGCAGCGTAGCTCCTTTACGGTCTGAGCAGTTCTTC. Residues: CASSVAPLRSEQFF. This chain joins TRBV9 and TRBJ2-1; D uncertain. Trimming took off 0 bases at V and 9 bases at J, with 13 bases between the two ends. This CDR3 contains 14 residues. The germline V gene encodes CDR1 SGDLS and CDR2 YYNGEE.

This clone was seen more than once but under ten times. V is TRBV3-1 (or the pseudogene TRBV3-2) and J is TRBJ1-3; tentatively, D is TRBD1 (6 bases). Deletions cut 2 bases from V and 4 bases from J, with 9 bases between. Germline V gene data show CDR1 as LGHDT and CDR2 as YNNKEL (reference sequence). The CDR3 extends over 14 amino acids. The CDR3, as DNA: TGTGCCAGCAGCCAAATGGACAGCGGAAACACCATATATTTT. Translation: CASSQMDSGNTIYF.

The chain combines TRBV2 with TRBJ2-5; 11 positions match TRBD1. Trimming removed 6 bases from V and 4 bases from J; junction bases left unmatched: 7. Germline lookup yields CDR1 SNHLY and CDR2 FYNNEI. The length of the CDR3 is 15 residues. CDR3 bases: TGTGCCAGCAGGTCAGGACAGGGGGCATTAGAGACCCAGTACTTC. It encodes CASRSGQGALETQYF.

The V call is TRBV10-2, the J call TRBJ2-7; 8 bases align to TRBD1. V trimming: 2 bases; J trimming: 7 bases; junction bases outside the gene matches: 7. Per the germline V gene, CDR1 is WSHSY and CDR2 is SAAADI. The CDR3 spans 14 residues. CDR3 sequence reads: CASSEAGTGSEQYF. The DNA of the CDR3 is TGCGCCAGCAGTGAGGCCGGGACAGGCAGTGAGCAGTACTTC.

The V gene is TRBV5-8, the J gene TRBJ2-3; 11 nucleotides agree with TRBD1. The J segment lost 3 bases and the V segment lost 4 bases, leaving 4 bases of the junction unmatched. The CDR3 contains 15 residues. Germline-derived CDR1 and CDR2 are SGHTS and YDEGEE. The CDR3 bases are TGTGCCAGCAGCCCCGGACAGGGGGCAACAGATACGCAGTATTTT. This gives the protein CASSPGQGATDTQYF.

The rearrangement links TRBV29-1 to TRBJ2-5, with 8 bases fitting TRBD1. With 6 bases clipped from V and 5 bases from J, the junction kept 14 bases outside the gene matches. The CDR3 spans 15 residues. Per germline, CDR1 SQVTM and CDR2 ANQGSEA. CDR3 bases: TGCAGCGTAGAACTCCGGGACAGGAATGCGGAGACCCAGTACTTC. Its protein product is CSVELRDRNAETQYF.

This chain links TRBV7-3 with TRBJ2-1; 10 bases agree with TRBD2. The CDR3 spans 15 residues. Germline CDR1 SGHTA, CDR2 FQGTGA. V trimming: 5 bases; J trimming: 6 bases; junction bases outside the gene matches: 7. This CDR3 is CASSPTLAGRNEQFF. CDR3 in DNA: TGTGCCAGCAGCCCAACACTAGCGGGACGCAATGAGCAGTTCTTC.

This clone was seen only once. The chain joins TRBV7-6 to TRBJ2-5; 8 bases align to TRBD2. CDR3 length equals 21 residues. Germline lookup yields CDR1 SGHVS and CDR2 FNYEAQ. J gave up 1 base and V 4 bases, and 23 bases lay outside the gene matches. The CDR3: CASSSSRWREGAGGGQETQYF. Written as DNA, the CDR3 is TGTGCCAGCAGCTCTTCCAGGTGGAGGGAGGGTGCGGGGGGCGGCCAAGAGACCCAGTACTTC.

The chain uses TRBV2 and TRBJ1-6, with TRBD1 as a possible D gene (6 bases). In germline, CDR1 is SNHLY, CDR2 FYNNEI. The CDR3 has 17 amino acids. With 2 bases removed from V and 8 bases from J, the gap between germline ends came to 19 bases. This CDR3 is CASSERRRYRVHSPLHF. The CDR3 DNA follows: TGTGCCAGCAGTGAAAGAAGGCGGTACAGGGTTCATTCACCCCTCCACTTT.

The J gene is TRBJ1-5, the V gene TRBV19, with TRBD1 matching 7 bases. Germline CDR1 and CDR2: LNHDA and SQIVND (reference sequence). The length of the CDR3 is 14 residues. The J segment lost 2 bases and the V segment lost 5 bases, leaving 3 bases of the junction unmatched. DNA for the CDR3: TGTGCCAGTAGTCTCACAGGGGGCAATCAGCCCCAGCATTTT. Protein sequence: CASSLTGGNQPQHF.

V gene TRBV19 combines with J gene TRBJ2-6, with D perhaps TRBD1 (8 bases). The germline gives CDR1 LNHDA, CDR2 SQIVND (reference sequence). V was cut by 7 bases and J by 0 bases, with 22 bases left in between. This CDR3 is 19 amino acids long. The CDR3 here is CASTSQQGGTPSGANVLTF. The CDR3 DNA reads as TGTGCCAGTACCTCTCAACAGGGGGGGACTCCCTCTGGGGCCAACGTCCTGACTTTC.

This clone has more than one count but fewer than ten. The rearrangement joins TRBV9 to TRBJ1-1, with a possible D match to TRBD1 (5 bases). This CDR3 is 15 amino acids long. CDR1 is SGDLS, CDR2 YYNGEE, per germline. Deletions cut 4 bases from V and 3 bases from J, with 16 bases between. The CDR3 nucleotides are TGTGCCAGCAGCCCCACTGGAGGGGTATACACTGAAGCTTTCTTT. Protein: CASSPTGGVYTEAFF.

This clone was seen a handful of times. The sample contains more than one DNA sequence encoding this CDR3. The chain recombines TRBV7-9 with TRBJ2-2; no reliable D call. CDR3 size: 11 residues. V was cut by 5 bases and J by 6 bases, with 4 bases left in between. CDR1 and CDR2 from the germline V gene are SEHNR and FQNEAQ (reference sequence). The CDR3 region has the DNA TGTGCCAGCAGCCCCGCCGGGGAGCTGTTTTTT. Residues: CASSPAGELFF.

To note about this clone: The junction shows a germline mismatch at one end, possibly a read error. The chain uses TRBV7-7 and TRBJ2-3; 9 nucleotides line up with TRBD1. The CDR3 is 15 amino acids. Per germline, CDR1 SSHAT and CDR2 FNYEAQ (reference sequence). The DNA of the CDR3 is TGTGCTAGCAGCTTAGTACAGGGGGCCACAGATACGCAGTATTTT. This encodes CASSLVQGATDTQYF. The full variable domain, in which reference TRBV7-7 and TRBJ2-3 provide the parts outside the CDR3, is GAGVSQSPRYKVTKRGQDVTLRCDPISSHATLYWYQQALGQGPEFLTYFNYEAQPDKSGLPSDRFSAERPEGSISTLTIQRTEQRDSAMYRCASSLVQGATDTQYFGPGTRLTVL.

The chain has TRBV2 and TRBJ1-5, with a possible D match to TRBD1 (6 bases). Trimming stripped 4 bases from V and 3 bases from J, with 10 bases between. CDR1 and CDR2 from the germline V gene are SNHLY and FYNNEI. This CDR3 contains 14 residues. The CDR3, as DNA: TGTGCCAGCAGTGTGGCAGGGGCCAATCAGCCCCAGCATTTT. Translating gives CASSVAGANQPQHF.

This chain connects TRBV24-1 to TRBJ2-7, with a tentative D call TRBD2 (6 bases). Per germline, CDR1 KGHDR and CDR2 SFDVKD. The CDR3 contains 15 residues. Trimming took off 6 bases at V and 4 bases at J, with 18 bases between the two ends. CDR3 bases: TGTGCCACCAGTCCAGCGACTAGTCCCACTTACGAGCAGTACTTC. Translating gives CATSPATSPTYEQYF.

V usage is TRBV21-1 and J usage is TRBJ2-5; the D call of TRBD2 is as the table states it, not checked on the DNA. TRBV21-1 is given as a pseudogene. CDR3 length equals 14 residues. CDR3 residues: CASSKQWDFATQYF. CDR3 sequence (DNA): TGTGCCAGCAGCAAACAGTGGGACTTCGCGACCCAGTACTTC.

The gene calls are TRBV5-4 and TRBJ2-3; 8 bases are a match to TRBD2. V dropped 3 bases and J dropped 0; count of bases not matched to a gene: 3. Germline CDR1 reads SGHNT; CDR2 reads YYREEE (reference sequence). CDR3 length: 15 residues. CDR3 nucleotides: TGTGCCAGCAGCTCGGCGGGGGGTAGCACAGATACGCAGTATTTT. It is translated as CASSSAGGSTDTQYF.

The chain recombines TRBV28 with TRBJ2-7, with 7 nucleotides matching TRBD2. CDR3 length: 15 residues. The V and J ends lost 5 bases and 3 bases, in that order; junction bases with no gene match: 10. Germline CDR1 is MDHEN and CDR2 is SYDVKM. The CDR3 is CASSPPAGEDYEQYF. The CDR3 DNA is TGTGCCAGCAGTCCCCCTGCGGGAGAGGACTACGAGCAGTACTTC.

The rearrangement joins TRBV13 to TRBJ2-7; the D gene is possibly TRBD2 (6 bases). Germline CDR1 is PRHDT and CDR2 is FYEKMQ (reference sequence). CDR3 size: 17 residues. Trimming stripped 3 bases from V and 0 bases from J, with 18 bases between. The CDR3 nucleotides read TGTGCCAGCAGCTTGTCAGGCGCTGGCGGGGACTCCTACGAGCAGTACTTC. Protein sequence: CASSLSGAGGDSYEQYF. Drawing the rest from reference TRBV13 and TRBJ2-7, the complete variable domain is AAGVIQSPRHLIKEKRETATLKCYPIPRHDTVYWYQQGPGQDPQFLISFYEKMQSDKGSIPDRFSAQQFSDYHSELNMSSLELGDSALYFCASSLSGAGGDSYEQYFGPGTRLTVT.

This chain uses TRBV7-9 with TRBJ2-7, with D perhaps matching TRBD2 (6 bases). V gave up 0 bases and J gave up 4 bases, with 19 bases separating them. CDR3 length: 17 residues. Germline CDR1 SEHNR, CDR2 FQNEAQ (reference sequence). The CDR3 is CASSLANAGRRQYEQYF. The DNA of the CDR3 is TGTGCCAGCAGCTTAGCTAACGCGGGACGGAGACAATACGAGCAGTACTTC. Together with reference TRBV7-9 and TRBJ2-7, the CDR3 gives the full variable domain: DTGVSQNPRHKITKRGQNVTFRCDPISEHNRLYWYRQTLGQGPEFLTYFQNEAQLEKSRLLSDRFSAERPKGSFSTLEIQRTEQGDSAMYLCASSLANAGRRQYEQYFGPGTRLTVT.